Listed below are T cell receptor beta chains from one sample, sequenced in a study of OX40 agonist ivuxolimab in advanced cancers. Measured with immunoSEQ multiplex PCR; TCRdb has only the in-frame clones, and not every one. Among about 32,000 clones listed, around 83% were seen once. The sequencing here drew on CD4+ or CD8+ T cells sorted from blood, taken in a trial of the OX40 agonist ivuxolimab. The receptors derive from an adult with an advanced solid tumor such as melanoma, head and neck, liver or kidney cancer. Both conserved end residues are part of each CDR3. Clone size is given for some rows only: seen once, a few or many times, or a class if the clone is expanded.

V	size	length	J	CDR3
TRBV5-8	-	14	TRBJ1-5	CASSLHGVRQPQHF
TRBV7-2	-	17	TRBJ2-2	CASSTASSAANTGELFF
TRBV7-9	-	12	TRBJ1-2	CASSSLTDGYTF
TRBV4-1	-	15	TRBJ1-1	CATTTGQGAGTEAFF
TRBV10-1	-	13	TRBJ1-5	CASREDTNQPQHF
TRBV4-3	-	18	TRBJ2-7	CASSQDWGGLAGRQEQYF
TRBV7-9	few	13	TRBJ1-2	CASRAGTVYGYTF
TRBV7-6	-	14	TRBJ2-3	CASSSRAGTDTQYF
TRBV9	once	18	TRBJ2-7	CASSSSIQMGPGQGEQYF
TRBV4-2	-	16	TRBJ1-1	CASSQDGRQVNTEAFF
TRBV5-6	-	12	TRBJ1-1	CASSFDRGRAFF
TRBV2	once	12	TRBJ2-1	CASSERASEQFF
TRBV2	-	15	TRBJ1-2	CASSESPVGVYGYTF
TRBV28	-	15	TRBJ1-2	CASSSQTGWGYGYTF
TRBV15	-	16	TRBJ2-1	CATSRGGASGRAEQFF
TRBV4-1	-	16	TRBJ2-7	CASSQEGLAGGGEQYF
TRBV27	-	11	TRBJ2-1	CASSKRGEQFF
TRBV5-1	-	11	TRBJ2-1	CASRAGGEQFF
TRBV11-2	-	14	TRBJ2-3	CASSPRQGTDTQYF
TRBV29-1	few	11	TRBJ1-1	CSMGMDTEAFF
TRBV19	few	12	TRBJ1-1	CASSTGLNEAFF
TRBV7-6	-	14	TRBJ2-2	CASSLGQGAGELFF
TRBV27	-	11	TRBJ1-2	CASSGGYGYTF
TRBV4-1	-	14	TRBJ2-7	CASSPPGGAYEQYF
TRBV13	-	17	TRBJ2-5	CASSLLLAGAGEETQYF
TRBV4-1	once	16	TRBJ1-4	CASSQVFSSGTEKLFF
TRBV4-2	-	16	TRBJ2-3	CASSQDPFPTSDTQYF
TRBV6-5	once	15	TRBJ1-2	CASNPNVGQGASYTF
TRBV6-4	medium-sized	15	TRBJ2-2	CASSEGTDGTGELFF
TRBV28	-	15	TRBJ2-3	CASRRLREGSDTQYF
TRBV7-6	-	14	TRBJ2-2	CASSFSPNTGELFF
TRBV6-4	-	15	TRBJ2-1	CASSAQPGLYNEQFF
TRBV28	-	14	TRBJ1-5	CASSLRYSNQPQHF
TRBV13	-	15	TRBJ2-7	CASSLKRQGFHEQYF
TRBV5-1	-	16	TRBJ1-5	CASSLGGWGTGQPQHF
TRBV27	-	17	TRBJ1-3	CASSPLDRLGPGNTIYF
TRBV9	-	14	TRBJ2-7	CASSAGTQAYEQYF
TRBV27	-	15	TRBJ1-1	CASSLSIKMNTEAFF
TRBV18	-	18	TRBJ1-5	CASSPFSRPGQNDQPQHF
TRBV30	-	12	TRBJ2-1	CAWSDERVGQFF
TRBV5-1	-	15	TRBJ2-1	CASSPGLAAYNEQFF